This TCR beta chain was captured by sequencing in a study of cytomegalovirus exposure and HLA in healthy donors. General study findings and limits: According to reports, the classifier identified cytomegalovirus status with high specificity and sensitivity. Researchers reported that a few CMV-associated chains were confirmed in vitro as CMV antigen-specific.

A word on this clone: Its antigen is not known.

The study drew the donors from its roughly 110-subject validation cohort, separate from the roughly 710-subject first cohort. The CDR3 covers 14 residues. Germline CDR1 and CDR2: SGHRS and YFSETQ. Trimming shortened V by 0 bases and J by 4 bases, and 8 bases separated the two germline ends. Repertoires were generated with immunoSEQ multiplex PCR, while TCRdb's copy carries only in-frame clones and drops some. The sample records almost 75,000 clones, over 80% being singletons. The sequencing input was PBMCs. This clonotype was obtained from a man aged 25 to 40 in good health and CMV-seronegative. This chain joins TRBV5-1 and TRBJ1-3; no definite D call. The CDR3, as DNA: TGCGCCAGCAGCTTGGGCAACCAGGGAAACACCATATATTTT. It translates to CASSLGNQGNTIYF.